The entry that follows covers one TCR beta chain sequence. Its antigen remains unknown. The sample comes from a study of T cell responses to AZD1222 COVID-19 vaccine. Notes on the study in general: The study found Spike-specific TCR breadth and depth rose after two AZD1222 doses. White British donors predominated, females outnumbered males, and clonal diversity was possibly underestimated.

Germline V gene data show CDR1 as SGDLS and CDR2 as YYNGEE. The V and J ends lost 0 bases and 8 bases respectively, with 15 bases between them. The CDR3 runs to 15 residues. TCRdb keeps only in-frame clones here, not all; method: immunoSEQ multiplex PCR. The data show around 100,000 clones, more than 70% seen once. The chain couples TRBV9 to TRBJ2-1, with D tentatively TRBD2 (6 bases). This TCR was recovered from an adult who received the AZD1222 COVID-19 vaccine. The sequences come from peripheral blood, collected 28 days after the second AZD1222 dose. As DNA, the CDR3 is TGTGCCAGCAGCGTAGATGCAGGGAGGCTGGATGAGCAGTTCTTC. Its protein product is CASSVDAGRLDEQFF.